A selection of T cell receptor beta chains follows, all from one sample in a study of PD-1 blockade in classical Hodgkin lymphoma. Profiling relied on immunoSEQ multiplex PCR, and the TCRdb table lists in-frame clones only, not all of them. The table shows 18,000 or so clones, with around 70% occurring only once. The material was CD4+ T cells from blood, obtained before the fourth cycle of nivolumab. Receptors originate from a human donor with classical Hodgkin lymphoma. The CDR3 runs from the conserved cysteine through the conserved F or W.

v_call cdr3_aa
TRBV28 CASSFFRGLAKNIQYF
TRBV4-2 CASSQDAGPRMGYTF
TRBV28 CAAAPAYNEQFF
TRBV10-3 CAISGTSNPEAFF
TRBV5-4 CASSLGGPGTGGYSPLHF
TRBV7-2 CASNRQGEGQPQHF
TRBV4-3 CASSQARGTEAFF
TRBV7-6 CASSPLTGYNEQFF
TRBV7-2 CASSLAVGQVNTEAFF
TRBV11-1 CASSSGLDHNEQFF
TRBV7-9 CASSLARSASGTPETQYF
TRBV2 CASSAADRAYGTQYF
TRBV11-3 CASSDAMGGTGVPLDEQYF
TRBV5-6 CASSYSLRGTDTQYF
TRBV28 CASSSYGQGGYEQYF
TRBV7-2 CASSFSYNEQFF
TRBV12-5 CASGRVHLNTEAFF
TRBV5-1 CASSSGTSATSTDTQYF
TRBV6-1 CASSDTHKIYGYTF
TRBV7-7 CASSPGLAGGETQYF
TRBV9 CASSPRLGALHF
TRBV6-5 CASSYSSGTKYNEQFF
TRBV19 CASWDRGPGQPQHF
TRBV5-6 CASSLGGLAGLGYEQYF
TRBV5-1 CASSLGQRAADTQYF
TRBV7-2 CASSSTGGNYNEQFF
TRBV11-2 CASSPRETQYF
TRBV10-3 CAITRQGLGYGYTF
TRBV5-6 CASSLGSYKGDTQYF
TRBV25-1 CASSERTRLAGGTQFF
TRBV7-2 CASSQQLLYEQYF
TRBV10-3 CAISPGQGPSGYTF
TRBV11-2 CASSLAGTGVYEQYF
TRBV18 CASSPGSGTEAFF
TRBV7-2 CASSPSPGYGYTF
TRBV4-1 CASSQGPGQLIRYEQYF
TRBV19 CASSIALQRNYGYTF
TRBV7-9 CASSPQGALNTEAFF
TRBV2 CATGLGPDTQYF
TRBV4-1 CASSHRDGKMNTEAFF
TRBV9 CASSAGASHTGELFF
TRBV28 CASSPGRYGYTF
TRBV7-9 CASSLRTGGNEQFF
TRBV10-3 CAIATPGQGSYEQYF
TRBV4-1 CASSHIQETQYF
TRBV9 CASSLTRRSEQYF
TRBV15 CATRAVHSSTDTQYF
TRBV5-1 CASSTNGQGSGNTIYF
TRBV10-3 CAISELSVTRSSYNEQFF
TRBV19 CASTRSGLNTEAFF
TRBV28 CASSFMDRQLNRQYF
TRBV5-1 CASSLRLAGSPGELFF
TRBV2 CASTRGDGYTF
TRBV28 CASSLGETQYF
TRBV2 CASRASTSGYNEQFF